This entry features one T cell receptor beta chain sequence. This clonotype appeared a few times. Its antigen remains undetermined. No quality values exist for individual bases; no much larger clone is one base distant. This sample was included in a study of T cell repertoires in cytomegalovirus infection (dated by TCRdb to the late 2010s). With respect to the entire study: Peptide stimulations targeted recently identified HLA-C-restricted CMV epitopes, whose presentation resists viral immunomodulation, together with well-studied HLA-B-restricted epitopes. Donor HLA type was relevant to the analysis, as public TCR beta signatures indicated carriage of CMV infection together with the matching HLA type.

General study outcomes and caveats: In both this cohort and an independent roughly 350-donor cohort, the cumulative frequency of public TCR beta family members distinguished carriers of CMV infection plus the relevant HLA type. The ex vivo response was dominated by HLA-C-restricted CMV-specific TCR beta clonotypes, which also provided the single most frequent clonotype in two of eight donors.

The instrument was an Illumina HiSeq 1500. TCRdb trimmed public reads at Q25 via fastp, called clones via MiXCR and kept in-frame beta chains. When rows share a CDR3 protein, they turn into one entry using the most common DNA and genes. In all, the sample holds 900,000 to 950,000 distinct CDR3 sequences, and about a third of those were seen once. Of the sample, around 15% falls within the top ten clones. The treatment or condition label corresponds to: in vitro stimulation with specific CMV peptide epitopes to enrich CMV-specific T cells. The germline V gene sets CDR1 to SQVTM and CDR2 to ANQGSEA. The CDR3 holds 12 amino acids from the cysteine to the phenylalanine. This entry keeps only the CDR3 DNA: 36 bases, framed from base 1. Between the V and J ends, shortened by 2 bases and 2 bases respectively, the junction contains 7 bases.

Sequencing was performed on cultured CD8+ T cells from PBMCs, taken from culture after CMV antigen stimulation. This receptor chain uses TRBV29-1 and TRBJ2-7; the D gene cannot be named for sure. This sequence was found in a human donor in good health (CMV status not recorded). Some clones in this sample may be carry-over from other donors' samples. The CDR3 reads CSVEPSPYEQYF. The DNA sequence is given as TGCAGCGTTGAACCCAGTCCCTACGAGCAGTACTTC.